This is a list of T cell receptor beta chains from one sample in a study of PD-1 blockade in classical Hodgkin lymphoma. TCRdb keeps only in-frame clones here, not all; method: immunoSEQ multiplex PCR. Of fewer than 35,000 clones in the sample, approximately 90% were seen once. Sequencing used CD4+ T cells from blood. Every receptor here comes from a human donor with classical Hodgkin lymphoma. Both conserved end residues are trimmed from each CDR3.

v_gene	CDR3aa
TRBV6-6	ASSHGTAQETQY
TRBV10-2	ASTPVDRGTQY
TRBV5-6	ASSYGTSGRLTDTQY
TRBV5-6	ASSLPTGELYT
TRBV19	ASSPDGTYGYT
TRBV29-1	SVLGTSGGINEQF
TRBV4-2	ASSQAGSNTGELF
TRBV5-6	ASSHVAGRLTEAF
TRBV5-6	ASSGLAAGELF
TRBV28	ASSSYGGGADLNTIY
TRBV5-1	ASSTSSGQGEQF
TRBV5-4	ASSLAAGGITDTQY
TRBV11-1	ASSLMGNSNQPQH
TRBV12-5	ASGLVRTSGYNEQF
TRBV28	ASAQARGLDEKLF
TRBV11-2	ASSSRQANTEAF
TRBV7-9	ASSLVDRGNYGYT
TRBV7-2	ASSLRSGGTEQF
TRBV28	ASTQGQGKLGYT
TRBV28	ASRGPGANVLT
TRBV12-5	ASGLGQLQETQY
TRBV10-2	ASSVLAETDTQY
TRBV19	ASSRTGGAYEQY
TRBV6-5	ASSYSQGGYGELF
TRBV7-6	ASSYRTSGTDTQY
TRBV5-4	ASSPERDLSYNEQF
TRBV18	ASSPGQGHLQAF
TRBV11-1	ASSWEGPSARDTQY
TRBV11-2	ASSFRPQGNEQF
TRBV11-3	ASSPTGGPYNEQF
TRBV5-4	ASSSGQANTGELF
TRBV6-7	ASSYGTGPPGANVLT
TRBV2	ASRRGLDTEAF
TRBV19	ASSPRGGDTGELF
TRBV29-1	SVEPWRDGYT
TRBV29-1	SVEVEGAWTEAF